This T cell receptor beta chain originates from a study of T cells in Graves' hyperthyroidism and ophthalmopathy. Study-wide results and caveats: Most thyroid clonotypes expanded above 0.001 appeared in blood too. Model predictions of ophthalmopathy came a median about six months before onset.

This clonotype was seen repeatedly, ten times or more. What it binds is unknown. A patient was excluded if there was uncontrolled infection, other autoimmune disease, pregnancy or lactation. Based on clinical symptoms, serum thyroxine and TRAb, thyroid ultrasound and orbital computed tomography, diagnoses were reached. Amplified TCR beta CDR3 regions derived from RNA transcripts. HTBI primers were employed in a first-round RT-PCR of the TCR CDR3. TCRdb re-called the multiplex PCR reads through MiXCR, storing one row per CDR3 protein. Of around 620,000 distinct CDR3 sequences in the sample, about 43% were seen once. This TCR derives from an adult woman with Graves' disease, either hyperthyroidism or ophthalmopathy (not recorded which). Sequenced: peripheral blood or thyroid tissue (not recorded which).

Written as DNA, the CDR3 is TGTGCCAGCAGCTTACTACTAGCGGGAGCGGGGGAGCTGTTTTTT. Residues: CASSLLLAGAGELFF. This chain connects TRBV7-2 to TRBJ2-2, with TRBD2 matching over 11 bases. CDR3 length equals 15 residues. From germline, CDR1 is SGHTA and CDR2 FQGNSA. With V trimmed by 2 bases and J by 8 bases, 4 bases remained unmatched.